Each of the 23 T cell receptor beta chains below was sequenced from the same sample in a study of blood T cell repertoires in COVID-19. TCRdb keeps only in-frame clones here, not all; method: immunoSEQ multiplex PCR. This sample has approximately 450,000 clones, with around 89% found just once. Sequencing was carried out using peripheral blood. The receptors come from a woman under 40 with acute or convalescent COVID-19.

The J gene is TRBJ2-1, the V gene TRBV20-1; 10 nucleotides line up with TRBD2. Germline-derived CDR1 and CDR2 are DFQATT and SNEGSKA (reference sequence). This CDR3 has 11 residues. This CDR3 is CNPSGGNEQFF. The CDR3 bases are TGCAACCCTAGCGGGGGTAATGAGCAGTTCTTC.

The CDR3 is CASSVGDRGRTGELFF. In DNA, the CDR3 is TGTGCCAGCAGTGTGGGGGACAGGGGGCGGACCGGGGAGCTGTTTTTT. The rearrangement uses TRBV2 and TRBJ2-2; TRBD1 matches at 12 bases. The V gene's germline CDR1 is SNHLY and CDR2 FYNNEI. Unmatched junction bases numbered 5, after V lost 4 bases and J lost 5 bases. The CDR3 is made up of 16 amino acids.

With regard to this clone: This sample includes further DNA sequences coding for the same CDR3. This chain connects TRBV12-3 or TRBV12-4 to TRBJ1-2; D gene unclear. V was trimmed by 3 bases and J by 7 bases, leaving 9 bases between them. This CDR3 contains 12 residues. In nucleotides, the CDR3 is TGTGCCAGCAGTTTGAGGTTTGGTGGCTACACCTTC. This codes for CASSLRFGGYTF.

The gene calls are TRBV5-1 and TRBJ2-2, with 7 nucleotides matching TRBD2. The trim removed 4 bases at V and 5 bases at J, leaving 8 bases unmatched. Germline V gives CDR1 SGHRS, CDR2 YFSETQ. The CDR3 covers 15 residues. CDR3 residues: CASSETGLGTGELFF. In DNA form, the CDR3 reads TGCGCCAGCAGCGAAACAGGACTAGGGACCGGGGAGCTGTTTTTT.

This rearrangement joins TRBV5-1 to TRBJ1-4; 10 bases align to TRBD1. CDR3 length: 15 residues. Germline lookup yields CDR1 SGHRS and CDR2 YFSETQ. V was clipped by 7 bases and J by 5 bases; unmatched bases: 8. The CDR3 region has the DNA TGCGCCAGCCCCCGGATGGACAGGGGGAATGAAAAACTGTTTTTT. As protein: CASPRMDRGNEKLFF.

This rearrangement joins TRBV9 to TRBJ2-5; a possible D gene is TRBD2 (5 bases). Trimming removed 0 bases at V and 5 bases at J, with 11 bases between. This CDR3 is 14 amino acids long. Germline V gene lookup returns CDR1 SGDLS and CDR2 YYNGEE. Here the CDR3 DNA reads TGTGCCAGCAGCGTAGTCGGGGAGAGGGAGACCCAGTACTTC. It codes for CASSVVGERETQYF. Complete variable domain (other parts from reference TRBV9 and TRBJ2-5): DSGVTQTPKHLITATGQRVTLRCSPRSGDLSVYWYQQSLDQGLQFLIQYYNGEERAKGNILERFSAQQFPDLHSELNLSSLELGDSALYFCASSVVGERETQYFGPGTRLLVL.

This clone occurred once. This chain uses TRBV27 with TRBJ2-2, with 9 bases that match TRBD2. The CDR3 sequence is 16 residues long. CDR1 and CDR2 (germline): MNHEY, SMNVEV (reference sequence). V was pared by 5 bases and J by 6 bases, with 10 bases of the junction left unmatched. CDR3 in amino acids: CASSARGGGGAGELFF. In nucleotides, the CDR3 is TGTGCCAGCAGTGCTAGAGGTGGCGGGGGGGCCGGGGAGCTGTTTTTT.

The rearrangement links TRBV28 to TRBJ1-2; 11 nucleotides align to TRBD1. The CDR3 sequence is 16 residues long. The V gene end was trimmed by 5 bases and the J gene end by 3 bases; junction bases not matched to a gene: 8. Looked up from germline, CDR1 is MDHEN and CDR2 is SYDVKM. The CDR3, as DNA: TGTGCCAGCAGTCTCACAGGACAGGGGGCGTACTATGGCTACACCTTC. This gives the protein CASSLTGQGAYYGYTF.

The V call is TRBV27, the J call TRBJ1-6, with unresolved D. V was clipped by 7 bases and J by 6 bases, with 16 bases between them. The CDR3 has 15 amino acids. Germline V gives CDR1 MNHEY, CDR2 SMNVEV (reference sequence). For the CDR3, the DNA is TGTGCCAGCATTCCTCTCTGGCTAGGTAATTCACCCCTCCACTTT. This gives the protein CASIPLWLGNSPLHF.

The rearrangement links TRBV11-2 to TRBJ2-7, with D perhaps TRBD2 (6 bases). This CDR3 contains 16 residues. Germline V gene data show CDR1 as SGHAT and CDR2 as FQNNGV. V lost 1 base and J 2 bases, leaving 15 bases between the germline ends. The CDR3 here is CASSLAFGTQPYEQYF. The CDR3 DNA reads TGTGCCAGCAGCTTAGCGTTTGGGACTCAACCCTACGAGCAGTACTTC. Using reference TRBV11-2 and TRBJ2-7 for the parts outside the CDR3, the full variable domain is EAGVAQSPRYKIIEKRQSVAFWCNPISGHATLYWYQQILGQGPKLLIQFQNNGVVDDSQLPKDRFSAERLKGVDSTLKIQPAKLEDSAVYLCASSLAFGTQPYEQYFGPGTRLTVT.

V usage is TRBV3-1 (or the pseudogene TRBV3-2) and J usage is TRBJ2-1; D is ambiguous. The CDR3 covers 15 residues. Trimming left V 0 bases short and J 5 bases short, with 11 bases between. Germline CDR1 reads LGHDT; CDR2 reads YNNKEL (reference sequence). The CDR3 spells CASSQEVAGHNEQFF. The CDR3 region has the DNA TGTGCCAGCAGCCAAGAGGTAGCTGGCCACAATGAGCAGTTCTTC.

V gene TRBV12-3 or TRBV12-4 combines with J gene TRBJ2-3; no clear D gene. The CDR3 runs to 12 residues. The V end lost 4 bases, the J end lost 5 bases, and 7 bases lay between the germline ends. CDR3 in amino acids: CASSSRRDTQYF. CDR3 sequence (DNA): TGTGCCAGCAGTTCCAGAAGAGATACGCAGTATTTT.

This clone appeared a single time. The chain joins TRBV12-3 or TRBV12-4 to TRBJ2-7; D is ambiguous. V shed 2 bases and J shed 3 bases, with 5 bases lying between them. The CDR3 runs 12 residues. In nucleotides, the CDR3 is TGTGCCAGCAGTTTACATGTCTACGAGCAGTACTTC. Protein sequence: CASSLHVYEQYF.

For this clone: Other nucleotide sequences in the sample specify the same CDR3. The chain is built from TRBV2 and TRBJ2-5; TRBD2 matches 11 bases. Germline loops: CDR1 SNHLY, CDR2 FYNNEI. The trim removed 6 bases at V and 2 bases at J, leaving 2 bases unmatched. The CDR3 is 14 residues long. The CDR3 protein is CASRGLAVQETQYF. The DNA for the CDR3 is TGTGCCAGCAGGGGACTAGCGGTTCAAGAGACCCAGTACTTC. Based on the CDR3 plus reference TRBV2 and TRBJ2-5, the full variable domain is EPEVTQTPSHQVTQMGQEVILRCVPISNHLYFYWYRQILGQKVEFLVSFYNNEISEKSEIFDDQFSVERPDGSNFTLKIRSTKLEDSAMYFCASRGLAVQETQYFGPGTRLLVL.

This clone was counted a few times. This specimen includes other DNA sequences encoding the same CDR3. The chain has TRBV6-5 and TRBJ1-5; 9 positions agree with TRBD1. Germline V gene data show CDR1 as MNHEY and CDR2 as SVGAGI. The J segment lost 5 bases and the V segment lost 9 bases, leaving 2 bases of the junction unmatched. The CDR3 runs 12 residues. In DNA, the CDR3 is TGTGCCAGTCGGACAGGGGATCAGCCCCAGCATTTT. The encoded protein is CASRTGDQPQHF.

The genes are TRBV28 and TRBJ2-2; D possibly corresponds to TRBD1 (5 bases). Germline lookup yields CDR1 MDHEN and CDR2 SYDVKM. V dropped 4 bases and J dropped 3 bases, with 12 bases sitting between them. The CDR3 totals 15 residues. The CDR3 DNA is TGTGCCAGCAGTTCAAGGGGCCGGGACACCGGGGAGCTGTTTTTT. This sequence encodes CASSSRGRDTGELFF.

The V and J genes are TRBV7-3 and TRBJ1-2; the match to TRBD1 covers 8 bases. The CDR3 has 13 amino acids. CDR1 and CDR2 from the germline V gene are SGHTA and FQGTGA. J lost 5 bases, V lost 5 bases, and 4 bases had no gene match. The CDR3 loop is CASSQDRGYGYTF. Here the CDR3 DNA reads TGTGCCAGCAGCCAAGACAGGGGTTATGGCTACACCTTC.

The chain links TRBV4-1 to TRBJ1-3, with D unresolved. CDR1 is MGHRA and CDR2 is YSYEKL in the germline V gene. V was shortened by 1 base and J by 0 bases, with 7 bases between the two germline ends. The CDR3 is 15 residues long. The CDR3 nucleotides read TGCGCCAGCAGCCAAGGAGTTTCCTCTGGAAACACCATATATTTT. Translation: CASSQGVSSGNTIYF.

V is TRBV6-5 and J is TRBJ1-1; TRBD1 is a possible D gene (5 bases). V was shortened by 2 bases and J by 11 bases, with 21 bases between the two germline ends. The length of the CDR3 is 15 residues. Germline values: CDR1 MNHEY, CDR2 SVGAGI. The CDR3 here is CASSYQDTGFGLAFF. For the CDR3, the DNA is TGTGCCAGCAGTTACCAGGACACCGGCTTCGGATTGGCTTTCTTT.

The V and J genes are TRBV5-4 and TRBJ2-7; 8 positions match TRBD2. The CDR3 totals 14 residues. In germline, CDR1 is SGHNT, CDR2 YYREEE (reference sequence). V was clipped by 1 base and J by 2 bases; unmatched bases: 2. CDR3 region: CASSLNGGAYEQYF. The CDR3 DNA is TGTGCCAGCAGCTTGAACGGGGGGGCCTACGAGCAGTACTTC. Drawing the rest from reference TRBV5-4 and TRBJ2-7, the complete variable domain is ETGVTQSPTHLIKTRGQQVTLRCSSQSGHNTVSWYQQALGQGPQFIFQYYREEENGRGNFPPRFSGLQFPNYSSELNVNALELDDSALYLCASSLNGGAYEQYFGPGTRLTVT.

The chain is built from TRBV28 and TRBJ2-2; TRBD2 aligns across 15 bases. With V trimmed by 4 bases and J by 1 base, 10 bases remained unmatched. Looked up from germline, CDR1 is MDHEN and CDR2 is SYDVKM. The CDR3 contains 20 residues. CDR3 region: CASSSLGLAGGRVNTGELFF. The CDR3 DNA follows: TGTGCCAGCAGTTCACTGGGACTAGCGGGGGGCCGAGTGAACACCGGGGAGCTGTTTTTT. The entire variable domain, with the rest obtained from reference TRBV28 and TRBJ2-2, is as follows: DVKVTQSSRYLVKRTGEKVFLECVQDMDHENMFWYRQDPGLGLRLIYFSYDVKMKEKGDIPEGYSVSREKKERFSLILESASTNQTSMYLCASSSLGLAGGRVNTGELFFGEGSRLTVL.

The V call is TRBV1, the J call TRBJ1-5. TRBV1 corresponds to a pseudogene. CDR3 length equals 16 residues. The CDR3 spells CTSSQENYNSNQPQHF. CDR3 nucleotides: TGCACCAGCAGCCAGGAAAACTACAACAGCAATCAGCCCCAGCATTTT.

J is TRBJ2-1 and V is TRBV24-1; 11 nucleotides line up with TRBD2. The CDR3 loop spans 18 amino acids. With 3 bases clipped from V and 4 bases from J, the junction kept 10 bases outside the gene matches. Germline-derived CDR1 and CDR2 are KGHDR and SFDVKD. The CDR3 coding sequence is TGTGCCACCAGTGATGTGACTAGCGGGGACTTGTGGTACAATGAGCAGTTCTTC. Translated: CATSDVTSGDLWYNEQFF.